The TCR beta chain described here comes from a study of T cell responses to AZD1222 COVID-19 vaccine. Overall study context: Second doses at about 4 or about 12 weeks were pooled.

Germline V gene sequence: CDR1 SGHKS, CDR2 YYEKEE (reference sequence). This CDR3 has 14 amino acids. V gave up 1 base and J gave up 8 bases, with 10 bases separating them. This clone was observed a handful of times. Sequenced by immunoSEQ multiplex PCR; TCRdb stores in-frame clones only, minus some. The sample has fewer than 85,000 clones; roughly nine tenths are singletons. The specimen comprised peripheral blood, sampled on day 0 of AZD1222 vaccination. The receptor was isolated from an adult in good health. The chain employs TRBV5-5 and TRBJ1-6, with D possibly being TRBD1 (6 bases). CDR3 in amino acids: CASSLRTVDSPLHF. In DNA, the CDR3 is TGTGCCAGCAGCTTGAGGACAGTCGATTCACCCCTCCACTTT.